This T cell receptor (beta chain) was identified in a study of T cell responses to AZD1222 COVID-19 vaccine. General observations from the study: Only a handful of AZD1222 recipients, several in all, had baseline seropositivity. Two AZD1222 doses significantly raised spike-specific TCR breadth and depth over controls. Clonal diversity was possibly underestimated; the donors were predominantly white British and more often female.

Points on this clone: The target antigen is unknown.

The trim removed 0 bases at V and 4 bases at J, leaving 6 bases unmatched. Germline CDR1 and CDR2: MNHEY and SVGAGI. This CDR3 spans 16 amino acids. Data came from immunoSEQ multiplex PCR; TCRdb stores just in-frame clones and leaves some out. The sample lists about 87,000 clones; around 91% were seen once. Sequencing was performed on peripheral blood, taken on day 0 of AZD1222 vaccination. The V gene is TRBV6-5, the J gene TRBJ1-5; 7 bases fit TRBD1. The source is an adult in good health. The CDR3 DNA is TGTGCCAGCAGTTACTCTGCAGGGGGGTCGAATCAGCCCCAGCATTTT. This sequence encodes CASSYSAGGSNQPQHF.